The 26 T cell receptor beta chains given below trace back to one sample, sequenced in a study of blood T cell repertoires in COVID-19. Measured with immunoSEQ multiplex PCR; TCRdb has only the in-frame clones, and not every one. The data hold roughly 86,000 clones, with 70% to 85% observed a single time. The sequencing input was peripheral blood. These receptors were taken from an elderly woman with COVID-19, enrolled during active disease.

The CDR3 spells CAWSQTGREQYF. The CDR3 region has the DNA TGTGCCTGGAGTCAGACAGGTCGCGAGCAGTACTTC. The rearrangement joins TRBV30 to TRBJ2-7; maybe TRBD1 (6 bases). Germline V lookup: CDR1 GTSNPN, CDR2 SVGIG (reference sequence). V lost 2 bases to trimming and J lost 6 bases, with 11 bases between them. This CDR3 comprises 12 residues.

The chain is built from TRBV19 and TRBJ1-2; 9 bases map to TRBD1. The junction had 3 bases not matched to a gene; V was cut back by 4 bases and J by 6 bases. This CDR3 comprises 13 residues. Germline V gene lookup returns CDR1 LNHDA and CDR2 SQIVND (reference sequence). The CDR3 DNA follows: TGTGCCAGTAGTAGGACAGGGGAAGATGGCTACACCTTC. Its protein product is CASSRTGEDGYTF.

J is TRBJ2-7 and V is TRBV5-1; TRBD2 matches at 14 bases. J lost 2 bases, V lost 0 bases, and 4 bases had no gene match. The CDR3 length is 17 residues. From germline, CDR1 is SGHRS and CDR2 YFSETQ. Written as DNA, the CDR3 is TGCGCCAGCAGCTTGGGGGGACTAGCGGGAGCCCCCTACGAGCAGTACTTC. Translating it yields CASSLGGLAGAPYEQYF.

On this clone itself: At the DNA level, this CDR3 is encoded by other sequences in the same sample as well. The V gene is TRBV19, the J gene TRBJ2-7, with a weak D call TRBD2 (5 bases). The germline V gene encodes CDR1 LNHDA and CDR2 SQIVND (reference sequence). CDR3 length: 16 residues. V lost 3 bases, J lost 5 bases, and 20 bases lay in between. In nucleotides, the CDR3 is TGTGCCAGTAGTATGGCCCGACCTTGGCGGGCAGACGAGCAGTACTTC. Translation gives CASSMARPWRADEQYF.

The chain links TRBV7-6 to TRBJ2-1; 10 bases map to TRBD1. The germline CDR1 and CDR2 sequences are SGHVS and FNYEAQ. With 0 bases clipped from V and 3 bases from J, the junction kept 2 bases outside the gene matches. The CDR3 contains 16 residues. The CDR3, as DNA: TGTGCCAGCAGCTTAGCCGGGACAGGGGTCTACAATGAGCAGTTCTTC. This codes for CASSLAGTGVYNEQFF.

In this sample, this clone turned up once. This chain links TRBV9 with TRBJ2-2; D is perhaps TRBD1 (6 bases). This CDR3 spans 14 amino acids. Germline-derived CDR1 and CDR2 are SGDLS and YYNGEE. The V and J ends lost 4 bases and 6 bases respectively, with 13 bases between them. In DNA form, the CDR3 reads TGTGCCAGCAGCCCCTTGGCAGGGGCCGGGGAGCTGTTTTTT. Translating it yields CASSPLAGAGELFF. Full variable domain (outside the CDR3, taken from reference TRBV9 and TRBJ2-2): DSGVTQTPKHLITATGQRVTLRCSPRSGDLSVYWYQQSLDQGLQFLIQYYNGEERAKGNILERFSAQQFPDLHSELNLSSLELGDSALYFCASSPLAGAGELFFGEGSRLTVL.

The CDR3 is CASSLGTDRLEQYF. The CDR3 coding sequence is TGTGCCAGCAGCTTAGGGACAGATCGCCTCGAGCAGTACTTC. This sequence joins TRBV5-4 and TRBJ2-7; 7 nucleotides match TRBD1. The trim removed 2 bases at V and 6 bases at J, leaving 8 bases unmatched. This CDR3 region has 14 residues. CDR1 is SGHNT and CDR2 is YYREEE in the germline V gene (reference sequence).

This chain uses TRBV6-5 with TRBJ2-3; 9 bases are shared with TRBD2. The CDR3 consists of 15 residues. Germline lookup yields CDR1 MNHEY and CDR2 SVGAGI. Trimming cost V 6 bases and J 2 bases; bases outside gene matches: 6. CDR3 nucleotide sequence: TGTGCCAGCAGAAAACTAGCGGGCAACACAGATACGCAGTATTTT. Encoded protein: CASRKLAGNTDTQYF.

This chain connects TRBV28 to TRBJ1-5; the D gene is possibly TRBD1 (6 bases). The CDR3 length is 17 residues. Germline V gene sequence: CDR1 MDHEN, CDR2 SYDVKM. Trimming removed 3 bases from V and 0 bases from J, with 15 bases in between. CDR3 sequence: CASSLSGDSVSNQPQHF. CDR3 nucleotide sequence: TGTGCCAGCAGTTTGTCAGGGGATAGCGTTAGCAATCAGCCCCAGCATTTT.

The rearrangement uses TRBV6-5 and TRBJ1-1; D is unresolved. Germline CDR1 reads MNHEY; CDR2 reads SVGAGI. Trimming stripped 6 bases from V and 2 bases from J, with 10 bases between. The CDR3 length is 13 residues. CDR3 protein: CASRPTVNTEAFF. CDR3 bases: TGTGCCAGCAGACCCACAGTAAACACTGAAGCTTTCTTT.

The chain combines TRBV4-3 with TRBJ2-5; unclear D gene. The CDR3 consists of 15 residues. Germline CDR1 reads LGHNA; CDR2 reads YSLEER. Trimming stripped 6 bases from V and 2 bases from J, with 16 bases between. CDR3 DNA sequence: TGCGCCAGCAGGCCAAGACTCCATTATCAAGAGACCCAGTACTTC. It specifies CASRPRLHYQETQYF.

V usage is TRBV5-5 and J usage is TRBJ2-7; 8 bases match TRBD1. The V gene end was trimmed by 3 bases and the J gene end by 2 bases; junction bases not matched to a gene: 10. CDR1 is SGHKS and CDR2 is YYEKEE in the germline V gene (reference sequence). The CDR3 has 16 residues. Here the CDR3 DNA reads TGTGCCAGCAGCTGGCTTGGGACAGGCAGAACCTACGAGCAGTACTTC. It is translated as CASSWLGTGRTYEQYF.

Only a few counts were recorded for this clone. The chain has TRBV6-5 and TRBJ1-2, with 8 positions matching TRBD1. V lost 5 bases to trimming and J lost 1 base; unmatched junction nucleotides: 3. The CDR3 spans 14 residues. Germline assignment: CDR1 MNHEY and CDR2 SVGAGI. The chain's CDR3 is CASSKTGGNYGYTF. The CDR3 DNA reads TGTGCCAGCAGTAAAACAGGGGGTAACTATGGCTACACCTTC.

This clone was observed a few times. The genes are TRBV7-2 and TRBJ2-4; D perhaps matches TRBD2 (5 bases). The CDR3 consists of 14 residues. The V end was cut by 5 bases, the J end by 8 bases, with 16 bases between. The germline CDR1 and CDR2 sequences are SGHTA and FQGNSA. CDR3 region: CASSITRMGYIQYF. DNA for the CDR3: TGTGCCAGCAGCATTACTAGGATGGGTTACATTCAGTACTTC.

The chain combines TRBV7-8 with TRBJ2-7, with 8 bases aligning to TRBD1. Looked up from germline, CDR1 is SGHVS and CDR2 is FQNEAQ. The CDR3 has 12 amino acids. V shed 5 bases and J 5 bases; nucleotides not matched to a gene: 2. The CDR3 DNA follows: TGTGCCAGCAGCCAGGACAGGGACGAGCAGTACTTC. Translating gives CASSQDRDEQYF.

The chain recombines TRBV15 with TRBJ2-7; a weak D match, TRBD1 (6 bases). Germline V lookup: CDR1 LNHNV, CDR2 YYDKDF (reference sequence). The CDR3 totals 14 residues. With 5 bases removed from V and 1 base from J, the gap between germline ends came to 12 bases. CDR3: CATSRHGQSYEQYF. The CDR3 nucleotides read TGTGCCACCAGCCGACATGGACAGTCCTACGAGCAGTACTTC.

This clone was seen a single time. This sequence joins TRBV7-3 and TRBJ2-2; D is ambiguous. Trimming shortened V by 1 base and J by 5 bases, and 5 bases separated the two germline ends. Germline V gives CDR1 SGHTA, CDR2 FQGTGA. This CDR3 has 13 residues. The CDR3 loop reads CASSLIVTGELFF. The CDR3 region has the DNA TGTGCCAGCAGCTTAATAGTTACCGGGGAGCTGTTTTTT.

V and J are TRBV19 and TRBJ2-2, with no clear D. The V end was cut by 7 bases, the J end by 3 bases, with 12 bases between. CDR1 is LNHDA and CDR2 is SQIVND in the germline V gene (reference sequence). The CDR3 has 14 residues. The CDR3 coding sequence is TGTGCCAGTATGTGGGCGCCGCACACCGGGGAGCTGTTTTTT. Protein: CASMWAPHTGELFF.

The V gene is TRBV29-1, the J gene TRBJ2-7; 9 bases are shared with TRBD2. The trim removed 1 base at V and 5 bases at J, leaving 3 bases unmatched. CDR1 is SQVTM, CDR2 ANQGSEA, per germline. The CDR3 covers 13 residues. CDR3: CSVEGTSVHEQYF. In DNA, the CDR3 is TGCAGCGTTGAAGGGACTAGCGTCCACGAGCAGTACTTC.

As to this clone: At one end the junction does not follow the germline gene, possibly because of a read error. The V and J genes are TRBV7-7 and TRBJ2-1, with 10 nucleotides matching TRBD2. The CDR3 is 18 residues long. Germline values: CDR1 SSHAT, CDR2 FNYEAQ (reference sequence). CDR3 protein: CASSLTVAGGFLYNEQFF. The CDR3 DNA sequence: TGTGCTAGCAGCTTAACCGTAGCGGGAGGCTTCCTTTACAATGAGCAGTTCTTC. Supplemented by reference TRBV7-7 and TRBJ2-1, the full variable domain reads GAGVSQSPRYKVTKRGQDVTLRCDPISSHATLYWYQQALGQGPEFLTYFNYEAQPDKSGLPSDRFSAERPEGSISTLTIQRTEQRDSAMYRCASSLTVAGGFLYNEQFFGPGTRLTVL.

This chain joins TRBV28 and TRBJ2-7, with a tentative D call TRBD2 (6 bases). Germline lookup yields CDR1 MDHEN and CDR2 SYDVKM. The CDR3 sequence is 14 residues long. The V end was cut by 5 bases, the J end by 9 bases, with 20 bases between. CDR3 residues: CASSPPRTPEGQYF. The DNA for the CDR3 is TGTGCCAGCAGTCCCCCCCGGACGCCGGAGGGGCAGTACTTC.

The gene calls are TRBV6-6 and TRBJ2-7, with D possibly being TRBD2 (6 bases). The germline CDR1 and CDR2 sequences are MNHNY and SVGAGI (reference sequence). The CDR3 runs to 14 residues. Trimming removed 2 bases from V and 1 base from J, with 9 bases in between. The CDR3 spells CASSYGDLSYEQYF. The DNA of the CDR3 is TGTGCCAGCAGTTACGGGGACTTGTCCTACGAGCAGTACTTC.

The genes are TRBV5-1 and TRBJ2-3; D is unresolved. The V and J ends lost 1 base and 0 bases respectively, with 12 bases between them. The germline V gene has CDR1 SGHRS and CDR2 YFSETQ. The CDR3 loop spans 16 amino acids. The CDR3 DNA follows: TGCGCCAGCAGCTTGTTGGGCCTTTCTAGCACAGATACGCAGTATTTT. Protein: CASSLLGLSSTDTQYF.

This sequence joins TRBV24-1 and TRBJ1-2; the D is unclear. The V end lost 2 bases, the J end lost 8 bases, and 8 bases lay between the germline ends. Germline V CDR1 and CDR2: KGHDR, SFDVKD. The CDR3 length is 12 residues. The CDR3 spells CATSDSGLGYTF. CDR3 DNA sequence: TGTGCCACCAGTGATTCTGGGCTCGGCTACACCTTC.

The rearrangement uses TRBV1 and TRBJ2-3; no check of the table's D call, TRBD2, against the DNA was made. TRBV1 is reported as a pseudogene. This CDR3 spans 16 amino acids. The CDR3 here is CTSSQGGGGPTDTQYF. CDR3 coding DNA: TGCACCAGCAGCCAAGGGGGGGGAGGCCCCACAGATACGCAGTATTTT.

This clone was seen a handful of times. The CDR3 here is CASSYGTGWNEQFF. DNA of the CDR3: TGTGCCAGCAGTTACGGGACAGGATGGAATGAGCAGTTCTTC. The chain recombines TRBV6-5 with TRBJ2-1; 8 bases line up with TRBD1. V lost 2 bases, J lost 7 bases, and 4 bases stayed unmatched. Germline CDR1 reads MNHEY; CDR2 reads SVGAGI. The CDR3 is made up of 14 amino acids.